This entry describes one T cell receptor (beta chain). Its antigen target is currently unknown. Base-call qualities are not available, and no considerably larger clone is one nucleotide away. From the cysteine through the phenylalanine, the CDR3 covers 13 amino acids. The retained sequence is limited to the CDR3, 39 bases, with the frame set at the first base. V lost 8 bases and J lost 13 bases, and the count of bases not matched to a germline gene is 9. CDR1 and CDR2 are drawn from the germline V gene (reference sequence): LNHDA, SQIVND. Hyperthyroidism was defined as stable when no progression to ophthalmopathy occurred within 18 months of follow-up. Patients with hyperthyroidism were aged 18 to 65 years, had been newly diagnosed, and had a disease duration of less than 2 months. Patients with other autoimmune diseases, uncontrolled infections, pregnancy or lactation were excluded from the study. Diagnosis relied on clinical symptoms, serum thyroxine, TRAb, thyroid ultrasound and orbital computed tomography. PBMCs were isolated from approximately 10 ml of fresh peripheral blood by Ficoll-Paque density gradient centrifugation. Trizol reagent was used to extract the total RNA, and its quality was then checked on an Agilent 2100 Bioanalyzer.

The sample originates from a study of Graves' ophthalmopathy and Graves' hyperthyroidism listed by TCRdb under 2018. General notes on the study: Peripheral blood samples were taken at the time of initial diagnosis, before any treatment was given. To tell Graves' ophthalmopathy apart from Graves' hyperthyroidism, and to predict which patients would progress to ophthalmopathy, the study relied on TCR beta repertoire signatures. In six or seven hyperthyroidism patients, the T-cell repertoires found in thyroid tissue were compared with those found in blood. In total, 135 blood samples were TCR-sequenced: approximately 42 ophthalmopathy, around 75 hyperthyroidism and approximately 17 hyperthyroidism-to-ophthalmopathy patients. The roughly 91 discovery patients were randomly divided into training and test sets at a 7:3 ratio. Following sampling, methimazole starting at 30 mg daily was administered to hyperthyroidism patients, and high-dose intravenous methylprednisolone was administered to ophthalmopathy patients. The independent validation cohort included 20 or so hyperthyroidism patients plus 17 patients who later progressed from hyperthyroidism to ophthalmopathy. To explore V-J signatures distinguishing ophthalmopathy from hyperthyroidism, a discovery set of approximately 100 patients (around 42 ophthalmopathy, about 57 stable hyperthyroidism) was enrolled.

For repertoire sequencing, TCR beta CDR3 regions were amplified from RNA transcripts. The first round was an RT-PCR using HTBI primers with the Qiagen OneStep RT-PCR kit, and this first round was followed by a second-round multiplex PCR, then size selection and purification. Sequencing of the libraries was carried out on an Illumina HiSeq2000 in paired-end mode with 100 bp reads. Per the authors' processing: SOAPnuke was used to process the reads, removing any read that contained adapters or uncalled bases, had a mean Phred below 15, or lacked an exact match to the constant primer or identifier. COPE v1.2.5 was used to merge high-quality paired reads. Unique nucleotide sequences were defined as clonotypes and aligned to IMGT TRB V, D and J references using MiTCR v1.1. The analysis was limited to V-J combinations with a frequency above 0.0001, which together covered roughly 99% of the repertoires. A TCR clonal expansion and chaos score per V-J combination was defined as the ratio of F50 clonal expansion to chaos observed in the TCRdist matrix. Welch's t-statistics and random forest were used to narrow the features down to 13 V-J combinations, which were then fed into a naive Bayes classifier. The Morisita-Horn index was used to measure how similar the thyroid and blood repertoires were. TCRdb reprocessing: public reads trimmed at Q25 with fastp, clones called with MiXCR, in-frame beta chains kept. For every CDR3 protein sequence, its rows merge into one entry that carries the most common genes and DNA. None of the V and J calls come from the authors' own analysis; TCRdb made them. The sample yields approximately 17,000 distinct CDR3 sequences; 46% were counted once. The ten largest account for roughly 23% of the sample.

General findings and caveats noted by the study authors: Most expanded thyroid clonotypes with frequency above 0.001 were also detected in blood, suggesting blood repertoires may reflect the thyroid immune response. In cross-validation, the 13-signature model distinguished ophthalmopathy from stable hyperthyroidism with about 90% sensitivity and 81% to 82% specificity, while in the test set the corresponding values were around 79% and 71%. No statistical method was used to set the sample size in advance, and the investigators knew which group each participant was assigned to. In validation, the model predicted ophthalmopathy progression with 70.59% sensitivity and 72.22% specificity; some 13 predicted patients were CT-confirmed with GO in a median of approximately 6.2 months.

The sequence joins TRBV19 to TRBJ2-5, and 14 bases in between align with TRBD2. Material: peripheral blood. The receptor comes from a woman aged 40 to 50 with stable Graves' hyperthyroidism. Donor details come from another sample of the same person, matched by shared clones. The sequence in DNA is TGTGCCAGTTTCACCGGGACTAGCGGGAGCGCGTACTTC. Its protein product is CASFTGTSGSAYF.